This entry is about one T cell receptor beta chain. The sample belongs to a study of blood T cell repertoires in COVID-19. Study in general: Both acute and convalescent COVID-19 samples were obtained from the United States, Italy and Spain. Sources were T cells, B-cell-depleted T cells, or PBMCs; the material itself was cDNA or gDNA.

In the authors' workflow: Estimation of nucleated cell counts was performed using reference gene primer amplification. The protocol was immunoSEQ multiplex PCR, while the TCRdb copy is restricted to in-frame clones and leaves out a portion. The DNA was the basis for D and trimming; V, J and clone size are from that table. The sample comprises approximately 280,000 clones, approximately 91% of which are singletons, and roughly 2.2% rests with the top ten. Trimming removed 8 bases from V and 1 base from J; junction bases left unmatched: 1. CDR1 and CDR2 from the germline V gene are SGHTA and FQGTGA. The CDR3 is 13 amino acids.

Specimen: peripheral blood. The clonotype originates from a man aged 50 to 60 with acute or convalescent COVID-19. This chain connects TRBV7-3 to TRBJ2-1, with 8 bases matching TRBD2. The CDR3 sequence is CASRGGSYNEQFF. The CDR3 DNA sequence: TGTGCCAGCCGGGGGGGATCCTACAATGAGCAGTTCTTC.